Shown below are 17 T cell receptor beta chains from a single sample sequenced in a study of T cells expressing NK-cell markers. From its re-call of the 5' RACE reads, TCRdb lists each CDR3 protein once, without DNA. The sample yields 350,000 to 400,000 distinct CDR3 sequences, of which the top ten take up 9.5% to 12%. Sequencing input: blood T cells: a sorted CD56 or NKG2C T cell subset, CD4+ or CD8+ T cells, or bulk PBMC T cells (not recorded which). All receptors derive from a woman in her forties or fifties in good health.

This chain uses TRBV5-1 with TRBJ2-3; TCRdb's assignment of TRBD2 cannot be checked, as there is no DNA. CDR3 length: 14 residues. Germline V gene sequence: CDR1 SGHRS, CDR2 YFSETQ. CDR3 sequence: CASSSTISGSSQYF.

This chain joins TRBV29-1 and TRBJ2-1; TCRdb proposes TRBD2, but this gene call is untestable without DNA. The germline gives CDR1 SQVTM, CDR2 ANQGSEA. CDR3 length: 15 amino acids. The CDR3 loop reads CSVIRLAGAHNEQFF.

The chain joins TRBV5-1 to TRBJ2-2; TCRdb proposes TRBD1, but this gene call is untestable without DNA. The CDR3 spans 16 residues. CDR1 SGHRS and CDR2 YFSETQ come from the germline V gene. CDR3 loop: CASSSKPRGAPGELFF.

The rearrangement uses TRBV6-5 and TRBJ2-3; without DNA, the TCRdb call of TRBD2 cannot be checked. Germline loops: CDR1 MNHEY, CDR2 SVGAGI. CDR3 length: 16 amino acids. This CDR3 reads CASSHSGSGATDTQYF.

The chain recombines TRBV12-3 or TRBV12-4 with TRBJ1-1; the TCRdb call, TRBD1, lacks DNA for checking. This CDR3 is built from 14 residues. CDR3: CASSTWGGQRAAFF.

The chain recombines TRBV6-1 with TRBJ1-1. Per the germline V gene, CDR1 is MNHNS and CDR2 is SASEGT. The CDR3 length is 13 residues. The CDR3 spells CASMTAEYAEAFF.

This rearrangement joins TRBV19 to TRBJ1-2; TCRdb's D gene call, TRBD1, goes unchecked for lack of DNA. Looked up from germline, CDR1 is LNHDA and CDR2 is SQIVND (reference sequence). The CDR3 contains 14 residues. CDR3 loop: CASSTGTENYGYTF.

The gene calls are TRBV11-2 and TRBJ2-1; the D gene TCRdb calls, TRBD2, cannot be checked with no DNA. Looked up from germline, CDR1 is SGHAT and CDR2 is FQNNGV. The CDR3 consists of 16 residues. CDR3 protein: CASSPKSGLANNEQFF.

The chain couples TRBV5-5 to TRBJ2-1; the TRBD1 assignment by TCRdb is unverifiable without DNA. CDR3 length equals 13 residues. Germline-derived CDR1 and CDR2 are SGHKS and YYEKEE (reference sequence). CDR3 residues: CASSLAGTGLQFF.

V is TRBV4-1 and J is TRBJ2-2. CDR3 length: 13 amino acids. CDR1 and CDR2 (germline): MGHRA, YSYEKL. This CDR3 reads CASTPGNTGELFF.

The chain uses TRBV12-3 or TRBV12-4 and TRBJ2-7; TCRdb indicates TRBD2, and absent DNA this call remains unverified. This CDR3 region has 15 residues. The CDR3: CASSLWAGSPNEQYF.

The chain is built from TRBV10-3 and TRBJ2-1; TCRdb's assignment of TRBD2 cannot be checked, as there is no DNA. This CDR3 has 16 amino acids. Germline CDR1 is ENHRY and CDR2 is SYGVKD. The CDR3: CAISGTSGRAVNEQFF.

The chain is built from TRBV29-1 and TRBJ1-3. CDR3 length equals 12 residues. CDR1 is SQVTM and CDR2 is ANQGSEA in the germline V gene. CDR3 amino acids: CSAEGRADTIYF.

This chain links TRBV12-3 or TRBV12-4 with TRBJ1-2; TCRdb returns TRBD1, unconfirmable since there is no DNA. This CDR3 is 14 amino acids long. The CDR3 region is CASNQGAVNYGYTF.

This CDR3 is CASSSIAGGPLYEQFF. The chain is built from TRBV7-8 and TRBJ2-1; checking the TCRdb D call of TRBD2 is not possible without DNA. Germline values: CDR1 SGHVS, CDR2 FQNEAQ. CDR3 length: 16 amino acids.

The chain recombines TRBV5-1 with TRBJ2-3; there is no DNA to check the TCRdb D call of TRBD2. Germline CDR1 reads SGHRS; CDR2 reads YFSETQ. The CDR3 sequence is 18 residues long. CDR3 in amino acids: CASSLPPRLAGGQDTQYF.

The chain has TRBV20-1 and TRBJ2-2. This CDR3 is 14 amino acids long. The germline V gene encodes CDR1 DFQATT and CDR2 SNEGSKA (reference sequence). The chain's CDR3 is CSARTLGNTGELFF.